Shown below are 21 T cell receptor beta chains from a single sample sequenced in a study of blood T cells in healthy people across ages. Sample-barcoded 5' priming and a J-beta primer mix drove a second PCR of about 6 to 12 cycles. One entry per CDR3 protein results from TCRdb running MiXCR on the 5' RACE reads. The table records about 1.4 million distinct CDR3 sequences, 45% to 70% of them present only once. Material for sequencing was blood. Source of these receptors: a man aged 18 to 29 in good health.

This rearrangement joins TRBV12-3 or TRBV12-4 to TRBJ2-1, with D perhaps assigned TRBD1 or TRBD2 (6 bases each). The CDR3 is 16 amino acids. With 3 bases removed from V and 1 base from J, the gap between germline ends came to 13 bases. CDR3 sequence (DNA): TGTGCCAGCAGTTTTGCAGGGGAGGATTCCTACAATGAGCAGTTCTTC. Encoded protein: CASSFAGEDSYNEQFF.

The V and J genes are TRBV18 and TRBJ2-7; perhaps D is TRBD1 or TRBD2 (6 bases each). The CDR3 consists of 16 residues. V was clipped by 2 bases and J by 0 bases, with 14 bases between them. Germline CDR1 reads KGHSH; CDR2 reads LQKENI. The CDR3 region has the DNA TGTGCCAGCTCACCAGGCGGGACACAGAGCTCCTACGAGCAGTACTTC. Its protein product is CASSPGGTQSSYEQYF.

As to this clonotype: The junction departs from germline at one end; a sequencing error may be responsible. V usage is TRBV4-1 and J usage is TRBJ2-7; 7 bases are a match to TRBD2. The CDR3 totals 17 residues. The germline gives CDR1 MGHRA, CDR2 YSYEKL. The CDR3 DNA follows: TGCGCCAGCAGCCAAGAGGGGCCACTAGCGACCTCCTCCGAGCAGTACTTC. As protein: CASSQEGPLATSSEQYF.

This clonotype was seen more than once but under ten times. CDR3 region: CSVRDTGPEQYF. In DNA form, the CDR3 reads TGCAGCGTTCGGGACACGGGGCCCGAGCAGTACTTC. This sequence joins TRBV29-1 and TRBJ2-7; TRBD1 might be the D (6 bases). The CDR3 runs 12 residues. V lost 5 bases, J lost 6 bases, and 14 bases lay in between. CDR1 is SQVTM, CDR2 ANQGSEA, per germline.

The genes are TRBV25-1 and TRBJ1-2; possible D gene TRBD1, 6 bases. Germline V gene lookup returns CDR1 MGHDK and CDR2 SYGVNS. The CDR3 has 15 amino acids. Trimming removed 2 bases at V and 8 bases at J, with 18 bases between. In DNA, the CDR3 is TGTGCCAGCAGTGAACTAGGGCAGGGGCCGGGGGGCTACACCTTC. Protein product: CASSELGQGPGGYTF.

Many counts were recorded for this clonotype. The chain has TRBV6-5 and TRBJ2-7; 10 nucleotides agree with TRBD1. The CDR3 is made up of 16 amino acids. The junction had 12 bases not matched to a gene; V was cut back by 5 bases and J by 5 bases. Germline V gene data show CDR1 as MNHEY and CDR2 as SVGAGI. As DNA, the CDR3 is TGTGCCAGCAGTCACCCCCCGGGACAGGGGCGCCACGAGCAGTACTTC. It codes for CASSHPPGQGRHEQYF.

The sample holds a few counts of this clonotype. The V call is TRBV10-3, the J call TRBJ2-5; TRBD2 aligns across 8 bases. V shed 10 bases, J shed 2 bases, and the junction held 9 bases outside the gene matches. Germline CDR1 ENHRY, CDR2 SYGVKD. The CDR3 loop spans 14 amino acids. CDR3 bases: TGTGCCAGCTCGAGAGCGGGGGAACAAGAGACCCAGTACTTC. Protein product: CASSRAGEQETQYF.

V usage is TRBV2 and J usage is TRBJ2-3; possible D gene TRBD2, 5 bases. Between the trimmed V and J ends, which lost 1 base and 8 bases, there was a span of 7 bases. Germline V gene sequence: CDR1 SNHLY, CDR2 FYNNEI. The CDR3 runs 12 residues. In nucleotides, the CDR3 is TGTGCCAGCAGTGAAGTGGAGGTTACGCAGTATTTT. It translates to CASSEVEVTQYF.

The chain joins TRBV6-5 to TRBJ1-1; D call uncertain. The germline V and J ends were trimmed by 4 bases and 1 base, with 7 bases remaining between them. CDR1 is MNHEY and CDR2 is SVGAGI in the germline V gene. CDR3 length: 13 residues. CDR3 coding DNA: TGTGCCAGCAGTTCCGTCCCGAACACTGAAGCTTTCTTT. It is translated as CASSSVPNTEAFF.

The chain employs TRBV20-1 and TRBJ2-1, with 8 bases that match TRBD1. The CDR3 has 16 residues. Trimming removed 7 bases from V and 9 bases from J; junction bases left unmatched: 20. CDR1 is DFQATT, CDR2 SNEGSKA, per germline (reference sequence). CDR3 coding DNA: TGCAGTGGGGACAGGCCAGCAGCGGGTAATTCTTTTGAGCAGTTCTTC. Translated: CSGDRPAAGNSFEQFF.

The genes are TRBV15 and TRBJ1-4; tentative D call: TRBD1 (5 bases). Germline V gives CDR1 LNHNV, CDR2 YYDKDF (reference sequence). The ends were cut back, 0 bases at V and 8 bases at J, with 16 bases in the middle. The CDR3 has 16 residues. The CDR3 is CATSRDPGRASEKLFF. In DNA form, the CDR3 reads TGTGCCACCAGCAGAGATCCGGGCAGGGCGTCAGAAAAACTGTTTTTT.

This clonotype turned up a few times. The J gene is TRBJ2-1, the V gene TRBV7-2, with a weak D call TRBD1 (6 bases). The germline gives CDR1 SGHTA, CDR2 FQGNSA. V was trimmed by 5 bases and J by 4 bases, leaving 21 bases between them. This CDR3 spans 17 amino acids. The CDR3 reads CASSAGTTPPTYNEQFF. The DNA for the CDR3 is TGTGCCAGCAGCGCCGGGACAACCCCTCCTACATACAATGAGCAGTTCTTC.

This clonotype has only a few counts. At one of its ends the junction is not consistent with the germline gene, which may arise from a read error. CDR3: CASTLAGGSHEQFF. The CDR3, as DNA: TGTGCAAGCACACTGGCGGGAGGCAGCCATGAGCAGTTCTTC. The rearrangement uses TRBV11-2 and TRBJ2-1; 8 bases are a match to TRBD2. Per germline, CDR1 SGHAT and CDR2 FQNNGV. The CDR3 extends over 14 amino acids.

This clonotype was counted a few times. V and J are TRBV28 and TRBJ1-2; D uncertain. V shed 3 bases and J shed 6 bases, with 8 bases lying between them. CDR1 is MDHEN, CDR2 SYDVKM, per germline. This CDR3 is 12 amino acids long. This CDR3 is CASSFFDDGYTF. DNA of the CDR3: TGTGCCAGCAGTTTCTTTGATGATGGCTACACCTTC.

This chain joins TRBV29-1 and TRBJ2-7; possible D gene TRBD1, 5 bases. Trimming pared 8 bases from V and 1 base from J, leaving 15 bases between. Germline CDR1 SQVTM, CDR2 ANQGSEA. The CDR3 runs to 13 residues. CDR3 in DNA: TGCAGCTGTTTCTCCACAGGATCCTACGAGCAGTACTTC. This translates into CSCFSTGSYEQYF.

The chain combines TRBV25-1 with TRBJ1-5; TRBD1 is a possible D gene (6 bases). The V gene lost 1 base and the J gene lost 4 bases, with 8 bases spanning the gap. CDR3 length: 14 amino acids. CDR1 and CDR2 from the germline V gene are MGHDK and SYGVNS. CDR3 region: CASSEWGQNQPQHF. In DNA, the CDR3 is TGTGCCAGCAGTGAATGGGGACAAAATCAGCCCCAGCATTTT.

Only one count was recorded for this clonotype. V usage is TRBV20-1 and J usage is TRBJ1-1; 10 bases fit TRBD1. CDR1 is DFQATT, CDR2 SNEGSKA, per germline (reference sequence). This CDR3 has 13 residues. J lost 5 bases, V lost 4 bases, and 4 bases had no gene match. The CDR3 here is CSANRDRGTEAFF. CDR3 nucleotides: TGCAGTGCTAACCGGGACAGGGGAACTGAAGCTTTCTTT.

The chain combines TRBV7-9 with TRBJ2-3; perhaps TRBD1 as D (6 bases). The V end was cut by 11 bases, the J end by 6 bases, with 18 bases between. The germline V gene has CDR1 SEHNR and CDR2 FQNEAQ (reference sequence). This CDR3 has 13 residues. DNA of the CDR3: TGTGCCTCCGTCTACGGGACAATCGATACGCAGTATTTT. Translated: CASVYGTIDTQYF.

V is TRBV10-3 and J is TRBJ1-1; D perhaps matches TRBD1 (5 bases). V lost 6 bases to trimming and J lost 0 bases, with 11 bases between them. The V gene's germline CDR1 is ENHRY and CDR2 SYGVKD. This CDR3 contains 14 residues. The CDR3 nucleotides are TGTGCCATCAGCCAGGACACGATGAACACTGAAGCTTTCTTT. This codes for CAISQDTMNTEAFF.

The J gene is TRBJ2-4, the V gene TRBV29-1; D unclear. In germline, CDR1 is SQVTM, CDR2 ANQGSEA. With 7 bases removed from V and 1 base from J, the gap between germline ends came to 14 bases. The CDR3 length is 14 residues. Written as DNA, the CDR3 is TGCAGCGCCTACGGTGGCAAGGCCAAAAACATTCAGTACTTC. As protein: CSAYGGKAKNIQYF. The full variable domain, rest sourced from reference TRBV29-1 and TRBJ2-4, is SAVISQKPSRDICQRGTSLTIQCQVDSQVTMMFWYRQQPGQSLTLIATANQGSEATYESGFVIDKFPISRPNLTFSTLTVSNMSPEDSSIYLCSAYGGKAKNIQYFGAGTRLSVL.

This sequence joins TRBV29-1 and TRBJ2-3; possible D gene TRBD2, 6 bases. Trimming shortened V by 7 bases and J by 4 bases, and 15 bases separated the two germline ends. Germline loops: CDR1 SQVTM, CDR2 ANQGSEA. The CDR3 is made up of 13 amino acids. DNA for the CDR3: TGCAGCGCCGGGACCACGGGGGCAGATACGCAGTATTTT. Translating gives CSAGTTGADTQYF.